This TCR beta chain was identified in a study of patients and donors after allogeneic stem cell transplantation. The germline CDR1 and CDR2 sequences are SGDLS and YYNGEE. The V end lost 4 bases, the J end lost 4 bases, and 9 bases lay between the germline ends. The CDR3 loop spans 13 amino acids. Each CDR3 protein gets one entry after TCRdb re-called the RT-PCR reads with MiXCR. The sample lists over 350,000 distinct CDR3 sequences; roughly 17% were seen once. The material sequenced was blood, either unsorted or a sorted T cell fraction (not recorded which). The chain combines TRBV9 with TRBJ1-5, with D unclear. This clonotype was obtained from a human donor who was either an allogeneic HSCT recipient or a stem cell or donor lymphocyte infusion donor (not recorded which). It is not recorded whose cells these are; they may come from a transplant donor. This chain's CDR3 is CASSPGANQPQHF. The CDR3 nucleotides are TGTGCCAGCAGCCCAGGTGCGAATCAGCCCCAGCATTTT.